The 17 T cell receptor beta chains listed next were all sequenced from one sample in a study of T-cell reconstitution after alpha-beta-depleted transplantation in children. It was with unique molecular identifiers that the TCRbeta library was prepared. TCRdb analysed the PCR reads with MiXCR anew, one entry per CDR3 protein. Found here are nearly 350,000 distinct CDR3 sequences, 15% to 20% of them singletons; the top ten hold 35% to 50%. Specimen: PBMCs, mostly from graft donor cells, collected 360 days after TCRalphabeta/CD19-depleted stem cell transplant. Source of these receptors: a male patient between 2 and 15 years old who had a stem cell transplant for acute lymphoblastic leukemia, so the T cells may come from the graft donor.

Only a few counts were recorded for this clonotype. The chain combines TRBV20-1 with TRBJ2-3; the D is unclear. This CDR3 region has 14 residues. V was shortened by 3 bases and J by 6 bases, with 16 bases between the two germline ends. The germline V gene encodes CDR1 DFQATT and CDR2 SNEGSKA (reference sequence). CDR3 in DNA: TGCAGTGCTAGCCCAGCTCCCTCCGTGGATACGCAGTATTTT. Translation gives CSASPAPSVDTQYF.

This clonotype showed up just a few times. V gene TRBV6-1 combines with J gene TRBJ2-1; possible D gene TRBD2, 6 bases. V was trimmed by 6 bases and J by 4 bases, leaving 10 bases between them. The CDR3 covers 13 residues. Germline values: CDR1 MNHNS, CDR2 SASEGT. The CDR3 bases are TGTGCCAGCAGGGACGGGACTTACAATGAGCAGTTCTTC. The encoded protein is CASRDGTYNEQFF.

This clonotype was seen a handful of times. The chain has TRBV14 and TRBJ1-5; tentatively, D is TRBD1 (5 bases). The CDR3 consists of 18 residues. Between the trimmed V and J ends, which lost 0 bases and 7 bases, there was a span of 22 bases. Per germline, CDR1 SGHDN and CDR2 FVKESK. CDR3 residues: CASSQDLVMGQRGQPQHF. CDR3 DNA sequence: TGTGCCAGCAGCCAAGATCTGGTTATGGGGCAACGTGGGCAGCCCCAGCATTTT.

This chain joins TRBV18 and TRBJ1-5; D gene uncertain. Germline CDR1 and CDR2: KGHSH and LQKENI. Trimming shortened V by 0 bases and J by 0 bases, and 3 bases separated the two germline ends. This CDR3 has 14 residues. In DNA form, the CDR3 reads TGTGCCAGCTCACCACCGAGTAGCAATCAGCCCCAGCATTTT. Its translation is CASSPPSSNQPQHF.

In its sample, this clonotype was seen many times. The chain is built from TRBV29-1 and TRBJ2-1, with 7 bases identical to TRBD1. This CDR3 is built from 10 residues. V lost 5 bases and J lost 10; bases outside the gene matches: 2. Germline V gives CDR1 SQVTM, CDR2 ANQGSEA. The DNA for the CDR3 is TGCAGCGTTTCGACAGGGGAGCAGTTCTTC. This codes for CSVSTGEQFF.

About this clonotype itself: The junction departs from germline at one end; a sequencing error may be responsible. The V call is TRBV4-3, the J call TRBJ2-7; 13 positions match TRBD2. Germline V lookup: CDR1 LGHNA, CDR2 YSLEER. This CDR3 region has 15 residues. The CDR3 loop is CASSQGLAGVYEQYF. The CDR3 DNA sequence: TGCGCCAGCAGTCAAGGACTAGCGGGAGTCTACGAGCAGTACTTC.

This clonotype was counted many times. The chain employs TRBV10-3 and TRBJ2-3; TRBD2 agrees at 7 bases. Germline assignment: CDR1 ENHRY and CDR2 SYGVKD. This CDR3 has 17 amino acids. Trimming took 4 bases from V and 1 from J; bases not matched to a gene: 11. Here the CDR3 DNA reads TGTGCCATCAGTGCCGCAAGGGGAGGGTTGCGCACAGATACGCAGTATTTT. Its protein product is CAISAARGGLRTDTQYF.

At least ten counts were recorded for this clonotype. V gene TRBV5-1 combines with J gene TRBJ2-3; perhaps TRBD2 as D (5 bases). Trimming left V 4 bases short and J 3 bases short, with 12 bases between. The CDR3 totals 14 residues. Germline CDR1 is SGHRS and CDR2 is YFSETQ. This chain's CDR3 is CASSPGSGTDTQYF. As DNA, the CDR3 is TGCGCCAGCAGCCCCGGCTCGGGGACAGATACGCAGTATTTT.

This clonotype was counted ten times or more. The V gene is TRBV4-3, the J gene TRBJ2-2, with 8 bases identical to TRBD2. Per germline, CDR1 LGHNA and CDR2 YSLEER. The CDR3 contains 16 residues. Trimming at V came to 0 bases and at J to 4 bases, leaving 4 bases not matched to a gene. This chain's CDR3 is CASSQDVLAGTGELFF. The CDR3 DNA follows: TGCGCCAGCAGCCAAGATGTCCTAGCGGGCACCGGGGAGCTGTTTTTT.

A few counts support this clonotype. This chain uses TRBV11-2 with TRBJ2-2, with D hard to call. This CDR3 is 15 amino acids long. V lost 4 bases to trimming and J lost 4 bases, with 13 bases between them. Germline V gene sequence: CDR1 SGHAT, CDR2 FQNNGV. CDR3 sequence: CASSSPRQFTGELFF. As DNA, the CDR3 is TGTGCCAGCAGCTCGCCCAGGCAGTTCACCGGGGAGCTGTTTTTT.

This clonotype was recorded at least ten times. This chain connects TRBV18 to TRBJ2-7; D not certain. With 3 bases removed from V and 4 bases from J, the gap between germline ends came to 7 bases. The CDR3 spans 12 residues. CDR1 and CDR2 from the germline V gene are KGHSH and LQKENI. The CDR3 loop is CASSPNKYEQYF. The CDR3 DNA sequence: TGTGCCAGCTCACCTAACAAGTACGAGCAGTACTTC.

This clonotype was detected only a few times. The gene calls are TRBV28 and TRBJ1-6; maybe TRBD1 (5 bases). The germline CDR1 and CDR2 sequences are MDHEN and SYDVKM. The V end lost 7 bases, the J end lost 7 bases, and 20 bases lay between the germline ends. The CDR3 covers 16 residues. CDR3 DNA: TGTGCCAGCACCCCCCCGGAGTGGGGGGTAAATTCACCCCTCCACTTT. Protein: CASTPPEWGVNSPLHF. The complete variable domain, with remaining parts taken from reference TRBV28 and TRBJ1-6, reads DVKVTQSSRYLVKRTGEKVFLECVQDMDHENMFWYRQDPGLGLRLIYFSYDVKMKEKGDIPEGYSVSREKKERFSLILESASTNQTSMYLCASTPPEWGVNSPLHFGNGTRLTVT.

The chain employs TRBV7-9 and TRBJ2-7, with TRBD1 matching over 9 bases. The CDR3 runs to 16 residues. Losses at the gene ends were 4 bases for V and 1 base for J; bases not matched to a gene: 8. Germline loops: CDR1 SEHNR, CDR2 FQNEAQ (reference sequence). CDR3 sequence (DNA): TGTGCCAGCAGCTCTTACCGGGACAGGGATTCCTACGAGCAGTACTTC. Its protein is CASSSYRDRDSYEQYF. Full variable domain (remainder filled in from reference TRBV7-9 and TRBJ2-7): DTGVSQNPRHKITKRGQNVTFRCDPISEHNRLYWYRQTLGQGPEFLTYFQNEAQLEKSRLLSDRFSAERPKGSFSTLEIQRTEQGDSAMYLCASSSYRDRDSYEQYFGPGTRLTVT.

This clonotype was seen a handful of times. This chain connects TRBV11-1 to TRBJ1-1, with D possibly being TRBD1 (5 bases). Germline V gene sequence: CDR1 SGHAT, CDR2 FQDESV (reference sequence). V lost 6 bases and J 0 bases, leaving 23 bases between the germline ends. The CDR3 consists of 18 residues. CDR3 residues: CASSPSFGQGGVNTEAFF. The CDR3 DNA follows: TGTGCCAGCAGTCCGTCGTTCGGCCAGGGTGGGGTGAACACTGAAGCTTTCTTT.

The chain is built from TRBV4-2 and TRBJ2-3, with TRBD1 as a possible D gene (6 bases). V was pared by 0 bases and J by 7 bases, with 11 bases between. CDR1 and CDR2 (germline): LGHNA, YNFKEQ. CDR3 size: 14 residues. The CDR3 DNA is TGTGCCAGCAGCCAAGACCCGGACAGCCATACGCAGTATTTT. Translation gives CASSQDPDSHTQYF.

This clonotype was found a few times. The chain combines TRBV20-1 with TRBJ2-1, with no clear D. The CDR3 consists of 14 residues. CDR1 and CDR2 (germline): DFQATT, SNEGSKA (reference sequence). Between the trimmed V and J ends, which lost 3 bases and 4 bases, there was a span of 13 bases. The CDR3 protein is CSASLGPTYNEQFF. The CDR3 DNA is TGCAGTGCTAGTCTGGGTCCCACTTACAATGAGCAGTTCTTC.

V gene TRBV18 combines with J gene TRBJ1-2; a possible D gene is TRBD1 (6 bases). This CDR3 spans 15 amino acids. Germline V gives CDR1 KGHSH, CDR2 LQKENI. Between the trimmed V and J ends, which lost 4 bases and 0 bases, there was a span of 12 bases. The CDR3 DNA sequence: TGTGCCAGCTCACTACGGACAGCCCCTAACTATGGCTACACCTTC. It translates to CASSLRTAPNYGYTF.